What follows are 20 T cell receptor beta chains derived from one specimen sequenced in a study of blood T cell repertoires in COVID-19. Data came from immunoSEQ multiplex PCR; TCRdb stores just in-frame clones and leaves some out. The repertoire includes 150,000 to 200,000 clones, more than 75% of them detected once, and more than 6.5% sits in the top ten. Material for sequencing was PBMCs or T cells enriched from blood (not recorded which). These receptors were obtained from a woman in her fifties or sixties who had recovered from COVID-19.

V gene TRBV4-2 combines with J gene TRBJ1-1, with D maybe TRBD1 (5 bases). Germline CDR1 LGHNA, CDR2 YNFKEQ. Trimming left V 1 base short and J 3 bases short, with 15 bases between. The CDR3 runs to 16 residues. CDR3 nucleotide sequence: TGTGCCAGCAGCCAAGTAGTCGCAGGGTCGGACACTGAAGCTTTCTTT. Residues: CASSQVVAGSDTEAFF.

This clone was detected only once. CDR3 nucleotides: TGTGCCAGCAGCGTACAGGGGGACTCTGGAAACACCATATATTTT. This codes for CASSVQGDSGNTIYF. This chain uses TRBV9 with TRBJ1-3, with 7 bases lining up with TRBD1. Unmatched junction bases numbered 1, after V lost 1 base and J lost 0 bases. Germline V lookup: CDR1 SGDLS, CDR2 YYNGEE. The CDR3 has 15 residues.

This clone has a single count. This rearrangement joins TRBV7-2 to TRBJ2-1; possibly TRBD2 for D (5 bases). There are 15 residues in the CDR3. Germline CDR1 and CDR2: SGHTA and FQGNSA. The V gene lost 1 base and the J gene lost 7 bases, with 14 bases spanning the gap. DNA of the CDR3: TGTGCCAGCAGCTTAGTTACGAGGCCGGGGAATGAGCAGTTCTTC. Its translation is CASSLVTRPGNEQFF.

The V and J genes are TRBV4-3 and TRBJ2-5; TRBD2 matches 13 bases. Per germline, CDR1 LGHNA and CDR2 YSLEER. The V gene end was trimmed by 5 bases and the J gene end by 8 bases; junction bases not matched to a gene: 11. The CDR3 runs 16 residues. The CDR3 loop is CASSSPGLAGRETQYF. CDR3 nucleotide sequence: TGCGCCAGCAGCTCCCCGGGACTAGCGGGAAGAGAAACCCAGTACTTC.

A few counts support this clone. The chain carries TRBV13 and TRBJ2-7, with 11 bases lining up with TRBD1. CDR1 is PRHDT and CDR2 is FYEKMQ in the germline V gene (reference sequence). Trimming took 5 bases from V and 2 from J; bases not matched to a gene: 5. The CDR3 is made up of 15 amino acids. The CDR3 reads CASSRKGQGAYEQYF. DNA of the CDR3: TGTGCCAGCAGCCGGAAGGGACAGGGGGCCTACGAGCAGTACTTC.

This clone appeared a few times. This chain uses TRBV3-1 (or the pseudogene TRBV3-2) with TRBJ2-7; 11 bases are shared with TRBD2. V shed 4 bases and J 6 bases; nucleotides not matched to a gene: 8. The CDR3 contains 15 residues. Germline V gene data show CDR1 as LGHDT and CDR2 as YNNKEL (reference sequence). CDR3 sequence reads: CASSPVLTSGVEQYF. The CDR3 DNA is TGTGCCAGCAGCCCGGTGCTGACTAGCGGGGTCGAGCAGTACTTC.

V is TRBV19 and J is TRBJ1-5; no firm D call. Germline V gives CDR1 LNHDA, CDR2 SQIVND (reference sequence). This CDR3 region has 13 residues. The ends were cut back, 4 bases at V and 1 base at J, with 5 bases in the middle. This chain's CDR3 is CASSTISNQPQHF. Here the CDR3 DNA reads TGTGCCAGTAGTACCATCAGCAATCAGCCCCAGCATTTT. The variable domain in full, completed from reference TRBV19 and TRBJ1-5, reads DGGITQSPKYLFRKEGQNVTLSCEQNLNHDAMYWYRQDPGQGLRLIYYSQIVNDFQKGDIAEGYSVSREKKESFPLTVTSAQKNPTAFYLCASSTISNQPQHFGDGTRLSIL.

The genes are TRBV5-1 and TRBJ1-2, with D uncertain. V was trimmed by 0 bases and J by 8 bases, leaving 11 bases between them. CDR1 is SGHRS, CDR2 YFSETQ, per germline. The CDR3 extends over 13 amino acids. The CDR3 region has the DNA TGCGCCAGCAGCTTGGAAGTAGGCGGAGGCTACACCTTC. Protein product: CASSLEVGGGYTF.

This chain joins TRBV25-1 and TRBJ1-1, with D possibly TRBD1 on 6 matching bases. The germline V gene has CDR1 MGHDK and CDR2 SYGVNS. This CDR3 contains 15 residues. Trimming stripped 6 bases from V and 5 bases from J, with 19 bases between. The CDR3 bases are TGTGCCAGCAGCAGGGGTTCTTGGGTAGGTACTGAAGCTTTCTTT. Translating gives CASSRGSWVGTEAFF.

The CDR3 loop reads CASMGGTTAYEQYF. The DNA of the CDR3 is TGTGCCAGCATGGGAGGGACAACAGCCTACGAGCAGTACTTC. The rearrangement uses TRBV6-5 and TRBJ2-7; possible D gene TRBD2, 7 bases. This CDR3 is built from 14 residues. Trimming removed 7 bases at V and 2 bases at J, with 15 bases between. CDR1 and CDR2 from the germline V gene are MNHEY and SVGAGI.

V usage is TRBV6-6 and J usage is TRBJ1-5; 7 positions agree with TRBD1. The length of the CDR3 is 19 residues. Losses at the gene ends were 5 bases for V and 7 bases for J; bases not matched to a gene: 23. CDR1 is MNHNY, CDR2 SVGAGI, per germline (reference sequence). CDR3 bases: TGTGCCAGCAGTCCGACCCTTCTACCGGGACAGATAGGGGTGCAGCCCCAGCATTTT. Translating gives CASSPTLLPGQIGVQPQHF.

V and J are TRBV5-5 and TRBJ2-7, with a weak D call TRBD1 (5 bases). The CDR3 sequence is 16 residues long. CDR1 is SGHKS, CDR2 YYEKEE, per germline (reference sequence). V was shortened by 0 bases and J by 0 bases, with 13 bases between the two germline ends. This chain's CDR3 is CASSLGGGPISYEQYF. CDR3 sequence (DNA): TGTGCCAGCAGCTTGGGGGGCGGACCTATCTCCTACGAGCAGTACTTC. Based on the CDR3 plus reference TRBV5-5 and TRBJ2-7, the full variable domain is DAGVTQSPTHLIKTRGQQVTLRCSPISGHKSVSWYQQVLGQGPQFIFQYYEKEERGRGNFPDRFSARQFPNYSSELNVNALLLGDSALYLCASSLGGGPISYEQYFGPGTRLTVT.

The chain recombines TRBV18 with TRBJ2-7; TRBD1 matches at 7 bases. This CDR3 is built from 14 residues. Germline-derived CDR1 and CDR2 are KGHSH and LQKENI. Unmatched junction bases numbered 10, after V lost 5 bases and J lost 6 bases. The CDR3 region is CASSGPGGVGEQYF. As DNA, the CDR3 is TGTGCCAGCTCAGGGCCAGGGGGTGTTGGCGAGCAGTACTTC.

The V and J genes are TRBV30 and TRBJ1-5, with TRBD1 matching over 7 bases. Germline V lookup: CDR1 GTSNPN, CDR2 SVGIG (reference sequence). The CDR3 has 14 amino acids. Unmatched junction bases numbered 5, after V lost 2 bases and J lost 4 bases. Here the CDR3 reads CAWSPGQTNQPQHF. For the CDR3, the DNA is TGTGCCTGGAGTCCGGGACAGACGAATCAGCCCCAGCATTTT.

This clone turned up a few times. This sequence joins TRBV29-1 and TRBJ2-3; D is perhaps TRBD1 (5 bases). This CDR3 is built from 12 residues. V shed 3 bases and J shed 6 bases, with 10 bases lying between them. The germline V gene encodes CDR1 SQVTM and CDR2 ANQGSEA. CDR3 sequence: CSVDRARDTQYF. CDR3 sequence (DNA): TGCAGCGTTGACAGGGCGAGGGATACGCAGTATTTT.

This clone was picked up one time. The chain links TRBV5-4 to TRBJ1-2; D remains ambiguous. Per germline, CDR1 SGHNT and CDR2 YYREEE (reference sequence). The V end was cut by 5 bases, the J end by 2 bases, with 13 bases between. The CDR3 sequence is 14 residues long. CDR3 sequence reads: CASSTAGINYGYTF. The CDR3 coding sequence is TGTGCCAGCAGTACGGCCGGGATCAACTATGGCTACACCTTC. The full variable domain, in which reference TRBV5-4 and TRBJ1-2 provide the parts outside the CDR3, is ETGVTQSPTHLIKTRGQQVTLRCSSQSGHNTVSWYQQALGQGPQFIFQYYREEENGRGNFPPRFSGLQFPNYSSELNVNALELDDSALYLCASSTAGINYGYTFGSGTRLTVV.

The chain links TRBV2 to TRBJ1-2; D unresolved. V was shortened by 1 base and J by 5 bases, with 8 bases between the two germline ends. In germline, CDR1 is SNHLY, CDR2 FYNNEI. The CDR3 runs 13 residues. CDR3 amino acids: CASSEGEMYGYTF. The CDR3 DNA is TGTGCCAGCAGTGAAGGAGAAATGTATGGCTACACCTTC.

The V call is TRBV29-1, the J call TRBJ1-2; 7 nucleotides match TRBD1. The V segment lost 1 base and the J segment 8 bases; nucleotides outside the gene matches: 7. The CDR3 sequence is 13 residues long. The germline gives CDR1 SQVTM, CDR2 ANQGSEA. The CDR3 loop is CSVEGTGERGYTF. The CDR3 bases are TGCAGCGTTGAAGGGACAGGCGAGAGAGGCTACACCTTC.

The V and J genes are TRBV3-1 (or the pseudogene TRBV3-2) and TRBJ1-2; D might be TRBD1 (5 bases). CDR3 size: 12 residues. With 2 bases removed from V and 7 bases from J, the gap between germline ends came to 8 bases. Looked up from germline, CDR1 is LGHDT and CDR2 is YNNKEL (reference sequence). The CDR3 DNA follows: TGTGCCAGCAGCCAATCAGGGTTTGGCTACACCTTC. Translating it yields CASSQSGFGYTF.

This chain links TRBV11-2 with TRBJ1-3, with TRBD1 matching 7 bases. Germline trimming cut 3 bases from V and 0 bases from J; bases unmatched to any gene: 5. The germline V gene encodes CDR1 SGHAT and CDR2 FQNNGV. The CDR3 is 16 residues long. For the CDR3, the DNA is TGTGCCAGCAGCTTCGGACAGGCCCTCTCTGGAAACACCATATATTTT. Protein product: CASSFGQALSGNTIYF. Looking up the rest from reference TRBV11-2 and TRBJ1-3 gives the full variable domain: EAGVAQSPRYKIIEKRQSVAFWCNPISGHATLYWYQQILGQGPKLLIQFQNNGVVDDSQLPKDRFSAERLKGVDSTLKIQPAKLEDSAVYLCASSFGQALSGNTIYFGEGSWLTVV.